This T cell receptor (beta chain) derives from a study of cytomegalovirus exposure and HLA in healthy donors. Study results and caveats: Later analysis associated a missense DCLRE1C variant with TCR beta V- and J-gene trimming. Sequencing depth roughly uniform across donors was assumed in presence/absence analyses.

PCR primers comprised 60 Vbeta and 13 Jbeta primers. Original processing methods: In a later analysis, 75 million to 95 million unique TCR beta chains included roughly 11 million shared by two or more donors. The method was immunoSEQ multiplex PCR; TCRdb's version includes in-frame clones alone and lacks a portion of them. V, J and clone size derive from that table, while D and trimming were established from the DNA sequence. The data contain roughly 100,000 clones, around 10% of them singletons. This clone was picked up a small number of times. Its antigen is unknown. CDR1 and CDR2 from the germline V gene are SEHNR and FQNEAQ (reference sequence). The CDR3 has 16 amino acids. V dropped 2 bases and J dropped 0 bases, with 10 bases sitting between them.

The rearrangement uses TRBV7-9 and TRBJ2-2; tentatively, D is TRBD1 (5 bases). The origin of this receptor is a man over 45 in good health and CMV-seropositive. The sequenced sample consisted of PBMCs. The CDR3 loop reads CASSLLKTANTGELFF. The CDR3 DNA reads TGTGCCAGCAGCTTACTCAAGACAGCGAACACCGGGGAGCTGTTTTTT.